Listed here are 26 T cell receptor beta chains from one sample, sequenced in a study of memory CD4+ T cells and cytomegalovirus serostatus. Single viable CD3+CD4+CD8-CD45RO+ cells were sorted as the memory CD4+ T cells. Repertoires were generated with immunoSEQ multiplex PCR, while TCRdb's copy carries only in-frame clones and drops some. Among about 41,000 clones listed, 70% to 80% were seen once. Sequenced material: memory CD4+ T cells from blood. The receptor source for this set is an adult in good health and CMV-seronegative.

V gene TRBV30 combines with J gene TRBJ1-2; possible D gene TRBD1, 5 bases. The CDR3 loop spans 13 amino acids. CDR1 and CDR2 from the germline V gene are GTSNPN and SVGIG (reference sequence). Trimming stripped 8 bases from V and 8 bases from J, with 21 bases between. CDR3 sequence (DNA): TGTGCCCAGCAAAAAAAGGGACTGCGCGGCTACACCTTC. Translating it yields CAQQKKGLRGYTF.

This clone was seen a single time. J is TRBJ2-3 and V is TRBV7-3; 7 bases line up with TRBD2. Looked up from germline, CDR1 is SGHTA and CDR2 is FQGTGA. The ends lost 3 bases at V and 6 bases at J; junction bases unmatched: 3. This CDR3 region has 13 residues. CDR3 protein: CASSLREGDTQYF. DNA for the CDR3: TGTGCCAGCAGCTTGAGGGAGGGGGATACGCAGTATTTT.

The V call is TRBV7-2, the J call TRBJ2-7, with D unresolved. The CDR3 loop spans 13 amino acids. The germline gives CDR1 SGHTA, CDR2 FQGNSA. Trimming left V 5 bases short and J 4 bases short, with 12 bases between. CDR3 nucleotides: TGTGCCAGCAGCCGAGACAAGCAATACGAGCAGTACTTC. The encoded protein is CASSRDKQYEQYF.

The rearrangement joins TRBV9 to TRBJ1-3, with D unresolved. CDR3 length: 14 amino acids. Germline-derived CDR1 and CDR2 are SGDLS and YYNGEE. The V gene lost 0 bases and the J gene lost 3 bases, with 7 bases spanning the gap. The CDR3 loop is CASSVGEGGNTIYF. In nucleotides, the CDR3 is TGTGCCAGCAGCGTAGGCGAGGGTGGAAACACCATATATTTT. Looking up the rest from reference TRBV9 and TRBJ1-3 gives the full variable domain: DSGVTQTPKHLITATGQRVTLRCSPRSGDLSVYWYQQSLDQGLQFLIQYYNGEERAKGNILERFSAQQFPDLHSELNLSSLELGDSALYFCASSVGEGGNTIYFGEGSWLTVV.

The gene calls are TRBV10-3 and TRBJ2-3, with 15 nucleotides matching TRBD2. Germline-derived CDR1 and CDR2 are ENHRY and SYGVKD. V was pared by 7 bases and J by 2 bases, with 7 bases of the junction left unmatched. This CDR3 is built from 17 residues. In DNA, the CDR3 is TGTGCCATCAATCCGGGACTAGCGGGGGGCATCACAGATACGCAGTATTTT. Encoded protein: CAINPGLAGGITDTQYF.

The chain's CDR3 is CASGLGLASSYNSPLHF. DNA of the CDR3: TGTGCTAGTGGTTTGGGGCTAGCGAGCTCCTATAATTCACCCCTCCACTTT. The genes are TRBV12-5 and TRBJ1-6; D not resolved. Trimming took 1 base from V and 0 from J, leaving 10 bases between them. The CDR3 is made up of 17 amino acids. Germline V gene data show CDR1 as LGHNT and CDR2 as FRNRAP.

The chain is built from TRBV19 and TRBJ2-7; TRBD1 agrees at 7 bases. The V gene's germline CDR1 is LNHDA and CDR2 SQIVND (reference sequence). Losses at the gene ends were 6 bases for V and 5 bases for J; bases not matched to a gene: 7. This CDR3 region has 13 residues. This CDR3 reads CASSRDRGNEQYF. Written as DNA, the CDR3 is TGTGCCAGTAGCCGGGACAGAGGAAACGAGCAGTACTTC.

The CDR3 nucleotides are TGTGCCAGCGACGACAGGAACACTGAAGCTTTCTTT. Translation gives CASDDRNTEAFF. The V and J genes are TRBV19 and TRBJ1-1, with a possible D match to TRBD1 (5 bases). The CDR3 is made up of 12 amino acids. V shed 9 bases and J shed 1 base, with 9 bases lying between them. CDR1 LNHDA and CDR2 SQIVND come from the germline V gene (reference sequence).

About this clone itself: An end of the junction differs from the germline gene, which may be a read error. The rearrangement joins TRBV7-7 to TRBJ1-1; no firm D call. Germline loops: CDR1 SSHAT, CDR2 FNYEAQ (reference sequence). The CDR3 sequence is 13 residues long. The CDR3 region has the DNA TGTGCTAGCAGCTTAGCAAAAAACACTGAAGCTTTCTTT. Its translation is CASSLAKNTEAFF.

The CDR3 loop reads CASSSGTGSYHGYTF. The CDR3 DNA follows: TGTGCCAGCAGCTCCGGGACAGGCTCCTATCATGGCTACACCTTC. The chain has TRBV7-2 and TRBJ1-2; TRBD1 matches 8 bases. The CDR3 loop spans 15 amino acids. Germline trimming cut 4 bases from V and 6 bases from J; bases unmatched to any gene: 10. CDR1 is SGHTA, CDR2 FQGNSA, per germline.

This clone was detected only once. This sequence joins TRBV4-3 and TRBJ1-3; D ambiguous. Trimming took off 0 bases at V and 0 bases at J, with 9 bases between the two ends. The germline V gene encodes CDR1 LGHNA and CDR2 YSLEER. There are 16 residues in the CDR3. The CDR3 region is CASSQDATSSGNTIYF. CDR3 nucleotide sequence: TGCGCCAGCAGCCAAGACGCCACGAGCTCTGGAAACACCATATATTTT.

This sequence joins TRBV6-6 and TRBJ2-7, with a tentative D call TRBD2 (5 bases). The V gene's germline CDR1 is MNHNY and CDR2 SVGAGI (reference sequence). CDR3 size: 11 residues. V was clipped by 6 bases and J by 3 bases, with 6 bases between them. The CDR3 reads CASREDYEQYF. In DNA form, the CDR3 reads TGTGCCAGCAGGGAGGACTACGAGCAGTACTTC.

This clone was counted a single time. The chain couples TRBV5-8 to TRBJ1-4, with D unclear. This CDR3 comprises 14 residues. Trimming took 1 base from V and 5 from J, leaving 9 bases between them. Germline values: CDR1 SGHTS, CDR2 YDEGEE. CDR3 amino acids: CASSLWSGNEKLFF. Written as DNA, the CDR3 is TGTGCCAGCAGCTTGTGGTCGGGGAATGAAAAACTGTTTTTT.

This clone has just a few counts. The V and J genes are TRBV5-1 and TRBJ1-1, with a possible D match to TRBD1 (6 bases). Germline V gives CDR1 SGHRS, CDR2 YFSETQ. The CDR3 runs to 14 residues. V lost 0 bases to trimming and J lost 2 bases, with 8 bases between them. CDR3 DNA sequence: TGCGCCAGCAGCTTGGGGGGACAAAACACTGAAGCTTTCTTT. This sequence encodes CASSLGGQNTEAFF.

V usage is TRBV11-2 and J usage is TRBJ2-5; tentatively, D is TRBD2 (6 bases). Germline assignment: CDR1 SGHAT and CDR2 FQNNGV. The V end was cut by 5 bases, the J end by 2 bases, with 15 bases between. The CDR3 covers 15 residues. The CDR3 here is CASSLNAGSQETQYF. CDR3 bases: TGTGCCAGCAGCCTCAATGCGGGGTCGCAAGAGACCCAGTACTTC.

The chain couples TRBV2 to TRBJ2-6, with D possibly being TRBD2 (5 bases). The CDR3 totals 15 residues. CDR1 and CDR2 from the germline V gene are SNHLY and FYNNEI. V was clipped by 3 bases and J by 1 base, with 7 bases between them. Here the CDR3 reads CASSDEGSGANVLTF. CDR3 coding DNA: TGTGCCAGCAGTGATGAGGGTTCTGGGGCCAACGTCCTGACTTTC.

The CDR3, as DNA: TGCAGCGTTGAATCAGAGGATCTTGGAAACACCATATATTTT. Amino acids: CSVESEDLGNTIYF. This sequence joins TRBV29-1 and TRBJ1-3, with D hard to call. Germline V gene data show CDR1 as SQVTM and CDR2 as ANQGSEA. V was trimmed by 2 bases and J by 3 bases, leaving 11 bases between them. This CDR3 spans 14 amino acids.

V gene TRBV2 combines with J gene TRBJ2-2; possible D gene TRBD2, 5 bases. Germline CDR1 and CDR2: SNHLY and FYNNEI. This CDR3 is built from 14 residues. Trimming cost V 3 bases and J 4 bases, with 9 bases left between them. CDR3 sequence reads: CASSDPGFTGELFF. The CDR3 region has the DNA TGTGCCAGCAGTGACCCGGGGTTCACCGGGGAGCTGTTTTTT.

V gene TRBV4-1 combines with J gene TRBJ1-4; D is ambiguous. Trimming took 6 bases from V and 8 from J, leaving 4 bases between them. Germline V gene data show CDR1 as MGHRA and CDR2 as YSYEKL. The CDR3 runs to 10 residues. The CDR3 nucleotides read TGCGCCAGCAGGGGGGAAAAACTGTTTTTT. This sequence encodes CASRGEKLFF.

The chain uses TRBV7-6 and TRBJ2-3, with TRBD2 matching 14 bases. V lost 5 bases, J lost 0 bases, and 10 bases stayed unmatched. Germline V gene lookup returns CDR1 SGHVS and CDR2 FNYEAQ. The CDR3 has 19 amino acids. The CDR3 nucleotides read TGTGCCAGCAGCAGAACCGGGACTAGCGGGGGCCCAAGCACAGATACGCAGTATTTT. Its protein product is CASSRTGTSGGPSTDTQYF.

This clone appeared once. The chain combines TRBV18 with TRBJ2-5; no clear D. The germline V gene has CDR1 KGHSH and CDR2 LQKENI. V shed 3 bases and J shed 3 bases, with 8 bases lying between them. The CDR3 totals 13 residues. The CDR3 coding sequence is TGTGCCAGCTCACCCCGACAAAAAGAGACCCAGTACTTC. Protein product: CASSPRQKETQYF.

CDR3: CASSLGAQDYGYTF. The CDR3 nucleotides read TGTGCCAGCAGTCTGGGGGCGCAGGACTATGGCTACACCTTC. The rearrangement uses TRBV6-5 and TRBJ1-2; a possible D gene is TRBD1 (6 bases). Deletions cut 5 bases from V and 3 bases from J, with 13 bases between. This CDR3 comprises 14 residues. The V gene's germline CDR1 is MNHEY and CDR2 SVGAGI.

The genes are TRBV4-2 and TRBJ2-7; D is unclear. Per germline, CDR1 LGHNA and CDR2 YNFKEQ. The V end was cut by 5 bases, the J end by 0 bases, with 14 bases between. This CDR3 is built from 15 residues. The CDR3 region is CASSLAVGNSYEQYF. Written as DNA, the CDR3 is TGTGCCAGCAGCTTGGCCGTGGGAAACTCCTACGAGCAGTACTTC.

The chain is built from TRBV28 and TRBJ2-6; no clear D. Between the trimmed V and J ends, which lost 5 bases and 4 bases, there was a span of 15 bases. The CDR3 is 16 amino acids. Germline V lookup: CDR1 MDHEN, CDR2 SYDVKM. The CDR3: CASSGQLGWGANVLTF. The CDR3 DNA reads as TGTGCCAGCAGTGGCCAGTTGGGGTGGGGGGCCAACGTCCTGACTTTC.

CDR3 DNA sequence: TGTGCCAGCACACCCTCTATCGGTGAGACCCAGTACTTC. Translation gives CASTPSIGETQYF. V usage is TRBV7-6 and J usage is TRBJ2-5, with D unresolved. V lost 7 bases, J lost 5 bases, and 14 bases lay in between. The CDR3 has 13 amino acids. The germline gives CDR1 SGHVS, CDR2 FNYEAQ.

The V gene is TRBV30, the J gene TRBJ2-2, with D possibly being TRBD1 or TRBD2 (6 bases each). This CDR3 is built from 17 residues. The V end was cut by 4 bases, the J end by 2 bases, with 20 bases between. Germline V CDR1 and CDR2: GTSNPN, SVGIG (reference sequence). As DNA, the CDR3 is TGTGCCTGGACCCAGGGGTCCGGGGGCGTCAACACCGGGGAGCTGTTTTTT. This encodes CAWTQGSGGVNTGELFF.